The 18 T cell receptor beta chains presented below share a single source sample, sequenced in a study of CDR3 diversity in severe acne. TCRdb reanalysed the PCR reads using MiXCR and keeps one entry per CDR3 protein. The table shows around 100,000 distinct CDR3 sequences, with 51% occurring only once. Sequences were obtained from blood. All receptors derive from a male donor with acne.

This rearrangement joins TRBV20-1 to TRBJ2-3; D is ambiguous. V shed 1 base and J shed 3 bases, with 14 bases lying between them. The CDR3 loop spans 15 amino acids. CDR1 is DFQATT, CDR2 SNEGSKA, per germline (reference sequence). The CDR3 is CSARAWLTSTDTQYF. The CDR3 nucleotides are TGCAGTGCTAGAGCCTGGTTAACCTCAACAGATACGCAGTATTTT.

Worth noting for this clonotype: The junction differs from germline at one of its ends, possibly a read error. CDR3 region: CASSDPGGQSYEQYF. The CDR3 DNA follows: TGTGCCAGCAGTGATCCGGGGGGCCAATCCTACGAGCAGTACTTC. The genes are TRBV10-3 and TRBJ2-7; D possibly corresponds to TRBD2 (7 bases). From germline, CDR1 is ENHRY and CDR2 SYGVKD. The CDR3 extends over 15 amino acids.

This clonotype has a count of ten or more. V and J are TRBV6-5 and TRBJ2-7, with 7 bases that match TRBD1. This CDR3 is 15 amino acids long. CDR1 MNHEY and CDR2 SVGAGI come from the germline V gene. Trimming took 10 bases from V and 5 from J; bases not matched to a gene: 17. This CDR3 is CANKVRVTGWHEQYV. The CDR3 region has the DNA TGTGCCAACAAAGTTCGGGTGACAGGGTGGCACGAGCAGTACGTC.

About this clonotype itself: A much larger clone differs by one base, so this may be a read error. This rearrangement joins TRBV5-1 to TRBJ2-3; 8 bases are shared with TRBD2. CDR1 is SGHRS, CDR2 YFSETQ, per germline. The length of the CDR3 is 17 residues. J was trimmed by 2 bases and V by 0 bases; bases with no gene match: 8. The CDR3 loop reads CASSLGIRLATTDTQYF. In nucleotides, the CDR3 is TGCGCCAGCAGCTTGGGGATCCGACTAGCGACCACAGATACGCAGTATTTT.

This clonotype was picked up a small number of times. This chain uses TRBV4-1 with TRBJ1-6; D call uncertain. V shed 0 bases and J shed 7 bases, with 4 bases lying between them. This CDR3 comprises 13 residues. Germline-derived CDR1 and CDR2 are MGHRA and YSYEKL. As DNA, the CDR3 is TGCGCCAGCAGCCAAGATGGAAATTCACCCCTCCACTTT. This sequence encodes CASSQDGNSPLHF.

This clonotype has a handful of counts. V gene TRBV28 combines with J gene TRBJ1-4, with TRBD1 matching over 8 bases. The germline V gene has CDR1 MDHEN and CDR2 SYDVKM. The CDR3 contains 14 residues. The V and J ends lost 3 bases and 8 bases, in that order; junction bases with no gene match: 5. The CDR3 DNA follows: TGTGCCAGCAGTTTCGGACAGGGAAACGAAAAACTGTTTTTT. Its translation: CASSFGQGNEKLFF.

Only one count was recorded for this clonotype. This chain joins TRBV29-1 and TRBJ2-3; D is possibly TRBD2 (5 bases). Trimming stripped 8 bases from V and 6 bases from J, with 15 bases between. This CDR3 is built from 12 residues. Germline CDR1 SQVTM, CDR2 ANQGSEA. DNA for the CDR3: TGCAGCACTCGGACTGTTGGGGATACGCAGTATTTT. It translates to CSTRTVGDTQYF.

The rearrangement joins TRBV9 to TRBJ1-6, with D unresolved. Trimming cost V 7 bases and J 0 bases, with 5 bases left between them. CDR1 is SGDLS, CDR2 YYNGEE, per germline. This CDR3 has 13 residues. CDR3 region: CASQASYNSPLHF. In nucleotides, the CDR3 is TGTGCCAGCCAGGCCTCCTATAATTCACCCCTCCACTTT.

The V gene is TRBV10-3, the J gene TRBJ1-3; D call uncertain. V lost 0 bases, J lost 0 bases, and 9 bases lay in between. Germline-derived CDR1 and CDR2 are ENHRY and SYGVKD. The CDR3 is 16 amino acids. CDR3 coding DNA: TGTGCCATCAGTGAGTCCGCGCTGACCTCTGGAAACACCATATATTTT. This sequence encodes CAISESALTSGNTIYF.

This chain links TRBV7-9 with TRBJ1-4; D may be TRBD1 (5 bases). The V end lost 5 bases, the J end lost 13 bases, and 23 bases lay between the germline ends. The CDR3 length is 15 residues. Germline CDR1 is SEHNR and CDR2 is FQNEAQ (reference sequence). The CDR3 is CASSPPGPTLGGLFF. The CDR3 nucleotides are TGTGCCAGCAGCCCACCGGGGCCGACCTTAGGCGGACTGTTTTTT.

The genes are TRBV29-1 and TRBJ2-7; D is perhaps TRBD2 (6 bases). In germline, CDR1 is SQVTM, CDR2 ANQGSEA. Trimming left V 4 bases short and J 0 bases short, with 19 bases between. The CDR3 runs to 16 residues. CDR3 loop: CSVVGGRGASSYEQYF. The CDR3 coding sequence is TGCAGCGTTGTGGGGGGTCGTGGCGCCAGCTCCTACGAGCAGTACTTC.

This chain joins TRBV9 and TRBJ2-5; D unclear. The CDR3 is made up of 14 amino acids. V shed 3 bases and J shed 0 bases, with 9 bases lying between them. Germline CDR1 and CDR2: SGDLS and YYNGEE. CDR3 region: CASSETTYQETQYF. CDR3 sequence (DNA): TGTGCCAGCAGCGAGACAACGTACCAAGAGACCCAGTACTTC.

The sample holds many counts of this clonotype. The chain employs TRBV6-2 or TRBV6-3 and TRBJ2-3, with D maybe TRBD2 (7 bases). The V gene lost 8 bases and the J gene lost 8 bases, with 20 bases spanning the gap. Germline V gene sequence: CDR1 MNHEY, CDR2 SVGEGT. CDR3 length equals 14 residues. The CDR3 is CASSPGGGSGTQYF. DNA for the CDR3: TGTGCCAGCTCCCCGGGGGGCGGGAGTGGTACGCAGTATTTT.

The chain couples TRBV15 to TRBJ2-5, with D possibly matching TRBD1 (5 bases). Between the trimmed V and J ends, which lost 2 bases and 5 bases, there was a span of 12 bases. The germline V gene encodes CDR1 LNHNV and CDR2 YYDKDF (reference sequence). The CDR3 loop spans 14 amino acids. This CDR3 is CATSRQKGSETQYF. DNA of the CDR3: TGTGCCACCAGCAGACAAAAGGGGTCGGAGACCCAGTACTTC.

With respect to this clonotype: It may be a read error: a sequence one base away is much more abundant. This sequence joins TRBV11-2 and TRBJ2-7; the D is unclear. Deletions cut 1 base from V and 5 bases from J, with 15 bases between. The CDR3 consists of 15 residues. Germline CDR1 reads SGHAT; CDR2 reads FQNNGV. The CDR3 reads CASSLVPQVEDEQYV. The CDR3 nucleotides are TGTGCCAGCAGCTTAGTCCCCCAAGTCGAGGACGAGCAGTACGTC.

The chain couples TRBV7-2 to TRBJ1-5, with D hard to call. Germline V gene sequence: CDR1 SGHTA, CDR2 FQGNSA. V was clipped by 4 bases and J by 2 bases, with 9 bases between them. The CDR3 is 14 amino acids. In DNA, the CDR3 is TGTGCCAGCAGCTCCGTCCTGGGCAATCAGCCCCAGCATTTT. This gives the protein CASSSVLGNQPQHF. The full variable domain, rest sourced from reference TRBV7-2 and TRBJ1-5, is GAGVSQSPSNKVTEKGKDVELRCDPISGHTALYWYRQSLGQGLEFLIYFQGNSAPDKSGLPSDRFSAERTGGSVSTLTIQRTQQEDSAVYLCASSSVLGNQPQHFGDGTRLSIL.

Concerning this clonotype: It may be a read error: a sequence one base away is much more abundant. The CDR3 DNA is TGTGCCAGCAGCAGGACCACCTCCTCTGGAAACACCATACATTTT. It yields the protein CASSRTTSSGNTIHF. The rearrangement links TRBV9 to TRBJ1-3; D is uncertain. The CDR3 runs to 15 residues. Germline CDR1 and CDR2: SGDLS and YYNGEE.

Note on this clonotype: With a much larger clone just one base away, this may be a read error. The chain recombines TRBV7-9 with TRBJ1-6; 8 bases line up with TRBD1. The CDR3 has 16 amino acids. V shed 7 bases and J 7 bases; nucleotides not matched to a gene: 12. In germline, CDR1 is SEHNR, CDR2 FQNEAQ (reference sequence). DNA of the CDR3: TGTGCCAGCAACCTAGACAGGGGTTCCCTAAATTCACCCCTCCACTTT. It specifies CASNLDRGSLNSPLHF. The full variable domain, rest sourced from reference TRBV7-9 and TRBJ1-6, is DTGVSQNPRHKITKRGQNVTFRCDPISEHNRLYWYRQTLGQGPEFLTYFQNEAQLEKSRLLSDRFSAERPKGSFSTLEIQRTEQGDSAMYLCASNLDRGSLNSPLHFGNGTRLTVT.